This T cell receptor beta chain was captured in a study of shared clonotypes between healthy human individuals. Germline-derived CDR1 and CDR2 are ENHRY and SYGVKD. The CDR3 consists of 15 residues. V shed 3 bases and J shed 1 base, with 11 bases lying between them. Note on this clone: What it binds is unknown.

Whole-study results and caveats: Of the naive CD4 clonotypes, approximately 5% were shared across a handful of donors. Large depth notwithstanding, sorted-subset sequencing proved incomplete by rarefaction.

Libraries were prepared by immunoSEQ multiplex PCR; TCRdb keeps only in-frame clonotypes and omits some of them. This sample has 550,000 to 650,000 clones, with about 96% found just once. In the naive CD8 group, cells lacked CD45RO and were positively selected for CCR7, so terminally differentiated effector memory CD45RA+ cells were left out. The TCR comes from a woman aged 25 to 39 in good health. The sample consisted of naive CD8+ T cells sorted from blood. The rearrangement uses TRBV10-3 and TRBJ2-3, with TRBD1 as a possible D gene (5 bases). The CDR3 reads CAISDEEGGTDTQYF. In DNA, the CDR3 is TGTGCCATCAGTGATGAGGAAGGGGGCACAGATACGCAGTATTTT.